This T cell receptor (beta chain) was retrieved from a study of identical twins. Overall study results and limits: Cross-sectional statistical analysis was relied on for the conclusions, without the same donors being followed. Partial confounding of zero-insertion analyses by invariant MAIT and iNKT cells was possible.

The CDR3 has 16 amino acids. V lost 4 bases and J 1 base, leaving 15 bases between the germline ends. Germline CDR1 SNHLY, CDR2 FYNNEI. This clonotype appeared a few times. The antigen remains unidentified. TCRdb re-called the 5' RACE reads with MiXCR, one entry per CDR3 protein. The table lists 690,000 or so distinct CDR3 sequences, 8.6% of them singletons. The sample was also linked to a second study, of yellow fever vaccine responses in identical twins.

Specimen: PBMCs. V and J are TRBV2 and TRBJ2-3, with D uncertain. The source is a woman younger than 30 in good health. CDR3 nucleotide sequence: TGTGCCAGCAGTGCAAATCCGAGCCTCGGCACAGATACGCAGTATTTT. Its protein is CASSANPSLGTDTQYF.